This T cell receptor beta chain was recovered during a study of T cells in Graves' hyperthyroidism and ophthalmopathy. As for the study in general: Specimen type is peripheral blood, collected at initial diagnosis prior to any treatment. Overall study results and limits: Blood also carried most thyroid clonotypes expanded above 0.001.

The CDR3 covers 14 residues. Germline V gene data show CDR1 as SNHLY and CDR2 as FYNNEI. V shed 4 bases and J shed 0 bases, with 7 bases lying between them. More than 8.5 ml of fresh peripheral blood supplied the PBMCs. This clonotype occurred many times. What it binds is not known. From RNA transcripts, TCR beta CDR3 regions were amplified. HTBI primers were employed in a first-round RT-PCR of the TCR CDR3. A single record per CDR3 protein comes from TCRdb applying MiXCR to the multiplex PCR reads. The sample consists of some 770,000 distinct CDR3 sequences, over 15% of them appearing once. This receptor was identified in a man younger than 30 with Graves' hyperthyroidism. The sample comprised blood. The V and J genes are TRBV2 and TRBJ1-3; no reliable D call. CDR3 DNA: TGTGCCAGCAGTGGCCCATCCTCTGGAAACACCATATATTTT. It encodes CASSGPSSGNTIYF.